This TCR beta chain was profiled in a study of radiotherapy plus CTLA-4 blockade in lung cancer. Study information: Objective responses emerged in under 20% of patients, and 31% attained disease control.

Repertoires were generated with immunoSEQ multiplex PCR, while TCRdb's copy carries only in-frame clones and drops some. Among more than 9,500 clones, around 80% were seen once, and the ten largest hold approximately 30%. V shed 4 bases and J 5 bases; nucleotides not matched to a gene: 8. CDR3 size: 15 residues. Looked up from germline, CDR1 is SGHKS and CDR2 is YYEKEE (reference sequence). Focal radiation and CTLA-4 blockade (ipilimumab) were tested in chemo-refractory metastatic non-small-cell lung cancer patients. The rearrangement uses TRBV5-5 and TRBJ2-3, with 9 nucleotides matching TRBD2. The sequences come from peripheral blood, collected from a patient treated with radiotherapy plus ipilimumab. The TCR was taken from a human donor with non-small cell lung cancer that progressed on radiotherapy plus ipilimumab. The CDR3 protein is CASSKAGTSLDTQYF. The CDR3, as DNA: TGTGCCAGCAGCAAAGCCGGGACTAGCCTAGATACGCAGTATTTT.